Below, 10 T cell receptor beta chains from the same sample are listed, as sequenced in a study of human T cells and chemical hapten exposure. Stated time point: pre-sensitization, week 0. Treatment described: therapeutic diphenylcyclopropenone sensitization with weekly scalp DPC. MiXCR, run by TCRdb on the RACE reads, gives a single entry per CDR3 protein. The table includes 350,000 to 450,000 distinct CDR3 sequences, 4.5% to 6% detected once. The sequenced sample was whole blood, obtained in connection with sensitization to the hapten diphenylcyclopropenone (DPC). All receptors derive from a woman between 45 and 60 years old with alopecia areata. Some clones in this sample may be carry-over from other donors' samples.

This chain links TRBV2 with TRBJ1-1, with D hard to call. V lost 4 bases and J lost 7, with 13 bases in between. Germline V gene data show CDR1 as SNHLY and CDR2 as FYNNEI. The CDR3 runs 13 residues. The chain's CDR3 is CASSGTLAVEAFF. CDR3 nucleotides: TGTGCCAGCAGTGGAACCTTGGCGGTTGAAGCTTTCTTT.

Ten or more counts support this clonotype. V usage is TRBV29-1 and J usage is TRBJ1-1; D is ambiguous. Looked up from germline, CDR1 is SQVTM and CDR2 is ANQGSEA. The CDR3 has 13 residues. V lost 0 bases, J lost 4 bases, and 9 bases lay in between. CDR3 coding DNA: TGCAGCGTTGAAGACACAGTGCTCACTGAAGCTTTCTTT. Translation gives CSVEDTVLTEAFF.

The chain has TRBV5-1 and TRBJ2-6; the D call may be TRBD1 or TRBD2 (5 bases each). The CDR3 has 17 amino acids. Trimming shortened V by 4 bases and J by 4 bases, and 18 bases separated the two germline ends. Per germline, CDR1 SGHRS and CDR2 YFSETQ. CDR3: CASSRGALEVGANVLTF. CDR3 in DNA: TGCGCCAGCAGCAGAGGGGCCCTGGAGGTAGGGGCCAACGTCCTGACTTTC.

The rearrangement uses TRBV10-3 and TRBJ2-3; the match to TRBD2 covers 12 bases. The J segment lost 0 bases and the V segment lost 7 bases, leaving 2 bases of the junction unmatched. The CDR3 has 15 residues. Germline V gene sequence: CDR1 ENHRY, CDR2 SYGVKD. For the CDR3, the DNA is TGTGCCATCAAAGGACTAGCGGGGAGCACAGATACGCAGTATTTT. Protein sequence: CAIKGLAGSTDTQYF.

Here the CDR3 reads CASSFPAGGGYEQYF. The CDR3 nucleotides read TGTGCCAGCAGCTTCCCTGCAGGGGGGGGCTACGAGCAGTACTTC. V gene TRBV28 combines with J gene TRBJ2-7, with D perhaps assigned TRBD1 or TRBD2 (7 bases each). Between the trimmed V and J ends, which lost 6 bases and 3 bases, there was a span of 18 bases. Germline CDR1 is MDHEN and CDR2 is SYDVKM. The CDR3 sequence is 15 residues long.

This clonotype has only a few counts. The chain has TRBV5-1 and TRBJ2-5; 7 positions match TRBD2. Germline V CDR1 and CDR2: SGHRS, YFSETQ. V was pared by 0 bases and J by 1 base, with 3 bases of the junction left unmatched. This CDR3 is built from 15 residues. In DNA form, the CDR3 reads TGCGCCAGCAGCTTGGCCCCTAGCGGCCAAGAGACCCAGTACTTC. It encodes CASSLAPSGQETQYF.

The CDR3 here is CASSPGQGTGEQYF. CDR3 bases: TGCGCCAGCAGCCCGGGACAGGGTACGGGAGAGCAGTACTTC. This chain links TRBV4-1 with TRBJ2-7; 9 nucleotides align to TRBD1. Per the germline V gene, CDR1 is MGHRA and CDR2 is YSYEKL. The length of the CDR3 is 14 residues. Trimming at V came to 4 bases and at J to 7 bases, leaving 8 bases not matched to a gene.

This clonotype has ten or more counts. The chain combines TRBV6-1 with TRBJ1-1, with TRBD1 identical over 9 bases. The CDR3 has 13 residues. Trimming removed 6 bases from V and 4 bases from J; junction bases left unmatched: 3. CDR1 is MNHNS and CDR2 is SASEGT in the germline V gene. CDR3 region: CASRGQGGTEAFF. The CDR3 region has the DNA TGTGCCAGCAGGGGACAGGGAGGCACTGAAGCTTTCTTT.

This clonotype occurred many times. The genes are TRBV6-2 or TRBV6-3 and TRBJ2-7; 10 positions match TRBD2. Germline loops: CDR1 MNHEY, CDR2 SVGEGT. V dropped 7 bases and J dropped 2; count of bases not matched to a gene: 5. The CDR3 length is 14 residues. Here the CDR3 DNA reads TGTGCCAGCACCGTAGCGGGAGGAACCTACGAGCAGTACTTC. This sequence encodes CASTVAGGTYEQYF.

This clonotype has at least ten counts. The chain uses TRBV28 and TRBJ1-5, with TRBD1 as a possible D gene (5 bases). V shed 3 bases and J shed 5 bases, with 14 bases lying between them. The CDR3 length is 15 residues. Germline V lookup: CDR1 MDHEN, CDR2 SYDVKM. The CDR3: CASSFKGSGYQPQHF. The CDR3 nucleotides are TGTGCCAGCAGTTTTAAGGGGTCAGGTTATCAGCCCCAGCATTTT.